These 23 T cell receptor beta chains were all obtained from the same sample, sequenced in a study of CD8+CD57+ T cells in acquired aplastic anemia. Patients chosen for sequencing had CD8+CD57+ cells that had expanded, as shown by flow cytometry. Using genomic DNA as the template, TCR beta VDJ and CDR3 profiling was carried out. Each CDR3 protein gets one entry after TCRdb re-called the reads with MiXCR. The data contain 450,000 to 550,000 distinct CDR3 sequences, less than 35% of them singletons. Input material: sorted CD4+, CD8+, or CD8+CD57+ T cells (not recorded which) from PBMCs. These receptors were taken from a human donor with aplastic anemia.

The chain carries TRBV10-3 and TRBJ1-5, with 9 nucleotides matching TRBD1. J gave up 3 bases and V 6 bases, and 9 bases lay outside the gene matches. From germline, CDR1 is ENHRY and CDR2 SYGVKD. CDR3 length equals 16 residues. This chain's CDR3 is CAISERTGDNNQPQHF. The CDR3 DNA follows: TGTGCCATCAGCGAACGGACAGGGGATAACAATCAGCCCCAGCATTTT.

Only a few counts were recorded for this clonotype. The chain links TRBV6-1 to TRBJ2-7; D might be TRBD1 (6 bases). The CDR3 length is 16 residues. The V and J ends lost 4 bases and 3 bases respectively, with 19 bases between them. Per the germline V gene, CDR1 is MNHNS and CDR2 is SASEGT. The CDR3 region is CASSVRTGTKVYEQYF. The DNA for the CDR3 is TGTGCCAGCAGTGTACGTACCGGGACAAAAGTCTACGAGCAGTACTTC.

The chain couples TRBV15 to TRBJ2-7, with TRBD1 as a possible D gene (5 bases). CDR3 length: 15 residues. Germline values: CDR1 LNHNV, CDR2 YYDKDF (reference sequence). The ends were cut back, 3 bases at V and 0 bases at J, with 12 bases in the middle. The CDR3 DNA is TGTGCCACCAGCAGCCCGGACACAAACTCCTACGAGCAGTACTTC. Amino acids: CATSSPDTNSYEQYF.

This clonotype was observed a handful of times. V is TRBV10-3 and J is TRBJ2-2; D unresolved. Germline V gene data show CDR1 as ENHRY and CDR2 as SYGVKD. V lost 10 bases, J lost 4 bases, and 16 bases lay in between. This CDR3 has 14 amino acids. CDR3 nucleotide sequence: TGTGCCAGCCAATATCAAGAGTCCACCGGGGAGCTGTTTTTT. Translation gives CASQYQESTGELFF.

Ten or more counts support this clonotype. The V call is TRBV12-3 or TRBV12-4, the J call TRBJ1-2, with 9 positions matching TRBD1. J was trimmed by 8 bases and V by 6 bases; bases with no gene match: 7. The CDR3 spans 13 residues. The CDR3 DNA is TGTGCCAGCAGCTCGGGGACAGGGCGCGGCTACACCTTC. Translated: CASSSGTGRGYTF.

This clonotype has a count of ten or more. The V gene is TRBV7-9, the J gene TRBJ2-7; possibly TRBD2 for D (6 bases). CDR3 length: 16 amino acids. Trimming took 0 bases from V and 3 from J, leaving 15 bases between them. Germline V CDR1 and CDR2: SEHNR, FQNEAQ (reference sequence). DNA of the CDR3: TGTGCCAGCAGCTTAGCAGAGGCCGGAGGGAACTACGAGCAGTACTTC. Its translation: CASSLAEAGGNYEQYF.

This chain links TRBV10-3 with TRBJ1-4; 8 positions agree with TRBD1. Germline lookup yields CDR1 ENHRY and CDR2 SYGVKD. This CDR3 comprises 15 residues. V lost 2 bases, J lost 4 bases, and 3 bases stayed unmatched. CDR3 nucleotide sequence: TGTGCCATCAGTGAGCAGGGGGCGGGTAATGAAAAACTGTTTTTT. It translates to CAISEQGAGNEKLFF.

This clonotype appeared a few times. The chain joins TRBV12-3 or TRBV12-4 to TRBJ2-5, with 9 bases lining up with TRBD2. The CDR3 has 15 amino acids. Trimming removed 5 bases from V and 5 bases from J; junction bases left unmatched: 9. The CDR3 bases are TGTGCCAGCAGTCCGGCGGGAGGGCCGGGGGAGACCCAGTACTTC. This gives the protein CASSPAGGPGETQYF.

The chain has TRBV2 and TRBJ2-7; D is uncertain. This CDR3 has 14 residues. Trimming left V 5 bases short and J 6 bases short, with 17 bases between. The germline gives CDR1 SNHLY, CDR2 FYNNEI. The CDR3 spells CASSTHTLIGEQYF. CDR3 nucleotide sequence: TGTGCCAGCAGTACCCACACATTGATCGGCGAGCAGTACTTC.

This clonotype was found a few times. This chain links TRBV2 with TRBJ2-7; TRBD2 is a possible D gene (5 bases). Trimming left V 7 bases short and J 4 bases short, with 17 bases between. This CDR3 is 14 amino acids long. The germline V gene encodes CDR1 SNHLY and CDR2 FYNNEI. CDR3 sequence (DNA): TGTGCCAGCACCCGAGTGAGAGGGAAATACGAGCAGTACTTC. Encoded protein: CASTRVRGKYEQYF.

This clonotype was seen only a few times. A junction end diverges from the germline sequence, so it may reflect a read error. The chain combines TRBV10-3 with TRBJ2-6; no clear D gene. Germline V gene data show CDR1 as ENHRY and CDR2 as SYGVKD. This CDR3 is 18 amino acids long. The CDR3 protein is CASSDSLAVHSGANVLTF. In DNA, the CDR3 is TGTGCCAGCAGTGACTCGCTGGCAGTTCACTCTGGGGCCAACGTCCTGACTTTC.

There are many counts of this clonotype. This rearrangement joins TRBV19 to TRBJ1-4, with D possibly matching TRBD1 (5 bases). Trimming cost V 4 bases and J 13 bases, with 13 bases left between them. The CDR3 consists of 12 residues. From germline, CDR1 is LNHDA and CDR2 SQIVND (reference sequence). CDR3 sequence (DNA): TGTGCCAGTAGTACCGGGTCCGGGGGACTGTTTTTT. Amino acid sequence: CASSTGSGGLFF. Looking up the rest from reference TRBV19 and TRBJ1-4 gives the full variable domain: DGGITQSPKYLFRKEGQNVTLSCEQNLNHDAMYWYRQDPGQGLRLIYYSQIVNDFQKGDIAEGYSVSREKKESFPLTVTSAQKNPTAFYLCASSTGSGGLFFGSGTQLSVL.

The chain employs TRBV6-2 or TRBV6-3 and TRBJ1-5; TRBD1 matches at 9 bases. Germline V gives CDR1 MNHEY, CDR2 SVGEGT. The CDR3 length is 16 residues. After removal of 1 base from V and 4 bases from J, the junction contained 5 bases not matched to a gene. CDR3 sequence (DNA): TGTGCCAGCAGTTACTTAGGACAGGGGTGGAATCAGCCCCAGCATTTT. This gives the protein CASSYLGQGWNQPQHF.

This clonotype was detected many times. The chain couples TRBV20-1 to TRBJ1-2; perhaps TRBD1 as D (5 bases). The length of the CDR3 is 14 residues. Germline V gives CDR1 DFQATT, CDR2 SNEGSKA (reference sequence). Trimming removed 6 bases at V and 6 bases at J, with 20 bases between. CDR3 DNA: TGCAGTGCCGAAGACCGATTGGGGACCGATGGCTACACCTTC. It yields the protein CSAEDRLGTDGYTF.

The chain uses TRBV10-3 and TRBJ1-6; D remains unclear. Germline CDR1 is ENHRY and CDR2 is SYGVKD. V was cut by 6 bases and J by 7 bases, with 7 bases left in between. CDR3 size: 12 residues. The CDR3 spells CAIRGGNSPLHF. As DNA, the CDR3 is TGTGCCATCAGGGGTGGGAATTCACCCCTCCACTTT.

This clonotype turned up a few times. This CDR3 is CASSPDLLPSPGYTF. In nucleotides, the CDR3 is TGTGCCAGCTCACCAGACCTCCTCCCCAGCCCGGGCTACACCTTC. The rearrangement links TRBV18 to TRBJ1-2; no clear D. The CDR3 loop spans 15 amino acids. Trimming pared 2 bases from V and 8 bases from J, leaving 18 bases between. Germline V gene data show CDR1 as KGHSH and CDR2 as LQKENI.

This chain uses TRBV12-3 or TRBV12-4 with TRBJ2-5, with TRBD2 matching 9 bases. Trimming at V came to 2 bases and at J to 2 bases, leaving 9 bases not matched to a gene. The CDR3 is made up of 17 amino acids. CDR3 bases: TGTGCCAGCAGTTTATGGGCGGGGGGGAGAGGGCAAGAGACCCAGTACTTC. It is translated as CASSLWAGGRGQETQYF.

This clonotype was counted many times. The V and J genes are TRBV2 and TRBJ2-1; the D call may be TRBD1 or TRBD2 (5 bases each). Between the trimmed V and J ends, which lost 4 bases and 3 bases, there was a span of 10 bases. The CDR3 contains 14 residues. The germline V gene encodes CDR1 SNHLY and CDR2 FYNNEI. DNA for the CDR3: TGTGCCAGCAGTGCCAGGGACGTCTACAATGAGCAGTTCTTC. Residues: CASSARDVYNEQFF.

There are many counts of this clonotype. The chain is built from TRBV12-3 or TRBV12-4 and TRBJ1-2, with D perhaps matching TRBD1 (6 bases). V was clipped by 7 bases and J by 5 bases, with 14 bases between them. This CDR3 has 13 residues. CDR3 sequence reads: CASKATGRYGYTF. The DNA of the CDR3 is TGTGCCAGCAAAGCAACAGGGCGATATGGCTACACCTTC.

On this clonotype itself: The CDR3 carries no conserved terminal phenylalanine or tryptophan, so it likely arises from a read error. The chain links TRBV5-1 to TRBJ2-5; D is perhaps TRBD1 (5 bases). From germline, CDR1 is SGHRS and CDR2 YFSETQ. The CDR3 consists of 15 residues. V gave up 0 bases and J gave up 0 bases, with 9 bases separating them. The CDR3 DNA follows: TGCGCCAGCAGCTTGGAAGGGGTCGACCAAGAGACCCAGTACCTC. This sequence encodes CASSLEGVDQETQYL.

The gene calls are TRBV7-3 and TRBJ1-1; 10 bases align to TRBD1. The CDR3 sequence is 18 residues long. The V gene's germline CDR1 is SGHTA and CDR2 FQGTGA. V dropped 3 bases and J dropped 1; count of bases not matched to a gene: 11. The CDR3 region is CASSLYGTGVGENTEAFF. For the CDR3, the DNA is TGTGCCAGCAGCTTGTACGGGACAGGGGTTGGGGAGAACACTGAAGCTTTCTTT.

This clonotype has more than one count but fewer than ten. The rearrangement uses TRBV7-3 and TRBJ2-5, with a possible D match to TRBD2 (6 bases). Germline V gene lookup returns CDR1 SGHTA and CDR2 FQGTGA. The CDR3 totals 15 residues. V was cut by 5 bases and J by 2 bases, with 15 bases left in between. The chain's CDR3 is CASSPTGRNQETQYF. Written as DNA, the CDR3 is TGTGCCAGCAGCCCCACTGGGAGGAATCAAGAGACCCAGTACTTC.

As for this clonotype: This may be a read error, as it is one base from a much larger clone. The chain joins TRBV7-8 to TRBJ2-5; D might be TRBD1 (6 bases). This CDR3 region has 15 residues. Trimming cost V 5 bases and J 1 base, with 14 bases left between them. Germline lookup yields CDR1 SGHVS and CDR2 FQNEAQ. CDR3 loop: CASSRYSRGQETQYF. The CDR3 nucleotides read TGTGCCAGCAGCCGATATAGCAGGGGCCAAGAGACCCAGTACTTC. The whole variable domain, filled in from reference TRBV7-8 and TRBJ2-5, reads GAGVSQSPRYKVAKRGQDVALRCDPISGHVSLFWYQQALGQGPEFLTYFQNEAQLDKSGLPSDRFFAERPEGSVSTLKIQRTQQEDSAVYLCASSRYSRGQETQYFGPGTRLLVL.